The subject of this entry is one TCR beta chain. These data originate in a study of blood T cell repertoires in COVID-19. Across the whole study: Researchers got acute and convalescent COVID-19 samples from the United States, Italy and Spain. T cells, B-cell-depleted T cells, or PBMCs supplied cDNA or gDNA.

In the authors' workflow: Amplification with reference gene primers provided the estimates of nucleated cell counts. TCRdb keeps only in-frame clones here, not all; method: immunoSEQ multiplex PCR. V, J and clone size are taken as reported in that table, and D and trimming were inferred from the DNA itself. The data contain around 170,000 clones, around 83% of them seen just once; the ten biggest clones take up around 6.3%. The CDR3 runs to 15 residues. Germline lookup yields CDR1 GTSNPN and CDR2 SVGIG (reference sequence). Losses at the gene ends were 4 bases for V and 8 bases for J; bases not matched to a gene: 13.

The chain is built from TRBV30 and TRBJ1-4, with 7 bases that match TRBD1. Sequenced material: peripheral blood. The clonotype comes from a middle-aged woman with acute or convalescent COVID-19. The DNA for the CDR3 is TGTGCCTGGACTCCGGGACAGACGTGGAAGGAAAAACTGTTTTTT. Its protein is CAWTPGQTWKEKLFF.